This TCR beta chain emerged from a study of cytomegalovirus exposure and HLA in healthy donors. Primers included in the PCR were 60 Vbeta and 13 Jbeta primers. Generated by immunoSEQ multiplex PCR, the TCRdb table keeps only in-frame clones and is missing some. The sample totals about 140,000 clones; its top ten clones hold around 2.4%. The source material was PBMCs. The receptor was isolated from a woman aged 18-29 years in good health and CMV-seronegative.

Here the CDR3 DNA reads TGTGCCAGCAGTTCCAAGACTAGCGGACTATACAATGAGCAGTTCTTC. This gives the protein CASSSKTSGLYNEQFF. This chain links TRBV2 with TRBJ2-1; 9 bases fit TRBD2. The germline CDR1 and CDR2 sequences are SNHLY and FYNNEI. The CDR3 runs to 16 residues. V lost 5 bases, J lost 4 bases, and 9 bases stayed unmatched.